What follows are 18 T cell receptor beta chains derived from one specimen sequenced in a study of T cell responses to AZD1222 COVID-19 vaccine. TCRdb's copy holds only in-frame clones and misses some; the assay was immunoSEQ multiplex PCR. The table includes about 120,000 clones, approximately 86% detected once. The sample here was peripheral blood, taken on day 0 of AZD1222 vaccination. The receptors originated from an adult in good health.

The V gene is TRBV6-4, the J gene TRBJ2-2; D gene ambiguous. Deletions cut 6 bases from V and 5 bases from J, with 10 bases between. Germline loops: CDR1 MRHNA, CDR2 SNTAGT. The CDR3 consists of 13 residues. The CDR3 region is CASRDGPTGELFF. CDR3 bases: TGTGCCAGCAGAGACGGACCAACCGGGGAGCTGTTTTTT.

The J gene is TRBJ1-4, the V gene TRBV5-1; 7 nucleotides align to TRBD1. V lost 6 bases to trimming and J lost 4 bases; unmatched junction nucleotides: 6. From germline, CDR1 is SGHRS and CDR2 YFSETQ. CDR3 length equals 14 residues. CDR3 loop: CASNRGQGNEKLFF. CDR3 nucleotide sequence: TGCGCCAGCAACAGGGGCCAAGGTAATGAAAAACTGTTTTTT.

J is TRBJ1-1 and V is TRBV20-1; no clear D. Between the trimmed V and J ends, which lost 3 bases and 4 bases, there was a span of 12 bases. CDR1 is DFQATT and CDR2 is SNEGSKA in the germline V gene (reference sequence). There are 13 residues in the CDR3. The CDR3 sequence is CSASQALSTEAFF. The DNA of the CDR3 is TGCAGTGCTAGTCAGGCGTTGAGCACTGAAGCTTTCTTT.

The V call is TRBV6-5, the J call TRBJ2-7; 9 bases fit TRBD1. The CDR3 covers 16 residues. Looked up from germline, CDR1 is MNHEY and CDR2 is SVGAGI. Germline trimming cut 4 bases from V and 7 bases from J; bases unmatched to any gene: 14. The CDR3 coding sequence is TGTGCCAGCAGTTTCGACCCGGGACAGGGATTGCGGGAGCAGTACTTC. Protein: CASSFDPGQGLREQYF.

J is TRBJ1-3 and V is TRBV4-2, with a tentative D call TRBD1 (5 bases). Per germline, CDR1 LGHNA and CDR2 YNFKEQ. V was clipped by 1 base and J by 0 bases, with 10 bases between them. The CDR3 sequence is 16 residues long. CDR3 DNA sequence: TGTGCCAGCAGCCAAGCACAGGCTTTCTCTGGAAACACCATATATTTT. Residues: CASSQAQAFSGNTIYF.

The chain links TRBV24-1 to TRBJ1-2, with D uncertain. Trimming took off 7 bases at V and 6 bases at J, with 17 bases between the two ends. The CDR3 contains 14 residues. Germline loops: CDR1 KGHDR, CDR2 SFDVKD. The chain's CDR3 is CATRPSGSGDGYTF. The CDR3 DNA is TGTGCCACCAGACCCTCGGGGTCGGGAGATGGCTACACCTTC.

This chain uses TRBV27 with TRBJ1-5, with TRBD1 as a possible D gene (5 bases). Per the germline V gene, CDR1 is MNHEY and CDR2 is SMNVEV (reference sequence). The V end lost 6 bases, the J end lost 7 bases, and 16 bases lay between the germline ends. There are 14 residues in the CDR3. CDR3 residues: CASRGRGKWQPQHF. In DNA form, the CDR3 reads TGTGCCAGCAGAGGGAGGGGAAAGTGGCAGCCCCAGCATTTT.

This clone appeared once. The chain joins TRBV19 to TRBJ1-5; 7 nucleotides agree with TRBD1. Germline V gives CDR1 LNHDA, CDR2 SQIVND (reference sequence). J lost 5 bases, V lost 5 bases, and 9 bases had no gene match. The CDR3 consists of 15 residues. CDR3 coding DNA: TGTGCCAGTAGTGCTCGACAGGGCCACGATCAGCCCCAGCATTTT. It is translated as CASSARQGHDQPQHF.

V is TRBV7-9 and J is TRBJ2-7, with D possibly matching TRBD1 (6 bases). The CDR3 extends over 15 amino acids. The germline CDR1 and CDR2 sequences are SEHNR and FQNEAQ (reference sequence). Trimming shortened V by 3 bases and J by 3 bases, and 15 bases separated the two germline ends. CDR3 sequence (DNA): TGTGCCAGCAGCTTTTTAAGCGGACAGTTCTACGAGCAGTACTTC. As protein: CASSFLSGQFYEQYF.

The chain links TRBV28 to TRBJ2-1; D remains unclear. The V gene lost 3 bases and the J gene lost 6 bases, with 18 bases spanning the gap. This CDR3 contains 16 residues. Germline V gene data show CDR1 as MDHEN and CDR2 as SYDVKM. CDR3 in amino acids: CASSLTLKNTGNEQFF. The CDR3 DNA reads TGTGCCAGCAGTTTGACCTTAAAGAACACGGGCAATGAGCAGTTCTTC.

A remark on this clone: The conserved phenylalanine or tryptophan normally closing the CDR3 is absent here, so this likely arose from a read error. No DNA is shown, since the ends of the CDR3 on it are uncertain; the CDR3 is the one TCRdb lists. This chain uses TRBV29-1 with TRBJ2-7; TRBD2 was called by the table and not checked on the DNA. CDR1 and CDR2 (germline): SQVTM, ANQGSEA. Including both end residues, the CDR3 is 11 amino acids long. CDR3 in amino acids: CRRRAGRPTTC.

This chain uses TRBV4-3 with TRBJ2-7; D is possibly TRBD2 (5 bases). Trimming left V 1 base short and J 6 bases short, with 7 bases between. The CDR3 consists of 12 residues. CDR1 and CDR2 (germline): LGHNA, YSLEER. The CDR3 DNA follows: TGCGCCAGCAGCCAAGTCGGAGGCGAGCAGTACTTC. Residues: CASSQVGGEQYF.

The rearrangement joins TRBV29-1 to TRBJ1-2; 11 bases align to TRBD1. V was pared by 7 bases and J by 4 bases, with 11 bases of the junction left unmatched. This CDR3 has 15 residues. The germline V gene has CDR1 SQVTM and CDR2 ANQGSEA. CDR3 region: CSAGLDRGLPYGYTF. In DNA form, the CDR3 reads TGCAGCGCGGGGTTGGACAGGGGGCTTCCCTATGGCTACACCTTC.

The V gene is TRBV6-5, the J gene TRBJ1-2, with no clear D. Germline lookup yields CDR1 MNHEY and CDR2 SVGAGI. The V and J ends lost 7 bases and 5 bases respectively, with 11 bases between them. The CDR3 spans 12 residues. CDR3 sequence reads: CASIVQPYGYTF. DNA of the CDR3: TGTGCCAGCATTGTGCAGCCTTATGGCTACACCTTC.

This clone was recorded only once. The chain links TRBV19 to TRBJ2-1, with 12 bases that match TRBD2. CDR1 and CDR2 (germline): LNHDA, SQIVND (reference sequence). CDR3 length equals 15 residues. V dropped 3 bases and J dropped 8; count of bases not matched to a gene: 5. CDR3 sequence (DNA): TGTGCCAGTAGTATCTCTAGCGGGGGGGGATATGAGCAGTTCTTC. Protein: CASSISSGGGYEQFF. Supplemented by reference TRBV19 and TRBJ2-1, the full variable domain reads DGGITQSPKYLFRKEGQNVTLSCEQNLNHDAMYWYRQDPGQGLRLIYYSQIVNDFQKGDIAEGYSVSREKKESFPLTVTSAQKNPTAFYLCASSISSGGGYEQFFGPGTRLTVL.

The chain combines TRBV7-9 with TRBJ1-5; D not resolved. The CDR3 is made up of 13 amino acids. Trimming stripped 2 bases from V and 7 bases from J, with 9 bases between. Germline lookup yields CDR1 SEHNR and CDR2 FQNEAQ (reference sequence). As DNA, the CDR3 is TGTGCCAGCAGCTTATCTGAGCAGCAGCCCCAGCATTTT. Translating it yields CASSLSEQQPQHF.

The chain carries TRBV9 and TRBJ2-7; 8 positions match TRBD1. This CDR3 contains 15 residues. Trimming cost V 0 bases and J 2 bases; bases outside gene matches: 4. CDR1 is SGDLS and CDR2 is YYNGEE in the germline V gene. DNA for the CDR3: TGTGCCAGCAGCGTAGACGGGACAGGTGCCTACGAGCAGTACTTC. It yields the protein CASSVDGTGAYEQYF. Using reference TRBV9 and TRBJ2-7 for the parts outside the CDR3, the full variable domain is DSGVTQTPKHLITATGQRVTLRCSPRSGDLSVYWYQQSLDQGLQFLIQYYNGEERAKGNILERFSAQQFPDLHSELNLSSLELGDSALYFCASSVDGTGAYEQYFGPGTRLTVT.

The rearrangement uses TRBV28 and TRBJ1-5; TRBD1 agrees at 9 bases. Per the germline V gene, CDR1 is MDHEN and CDR2 is SYDVKM. With 7 bases clipped from V and 3 bases from J, the junction kept 10 bases outside the gene matches. The CDR3 runs 16 residues. CDR3 in amino acids: CASKAVQGATNQPQHF. The DNA of the CDR3 is TGTGCCAGCAAAGCTGTACAGGGGGCGACCAATCAGCCCCAGCATTTT.